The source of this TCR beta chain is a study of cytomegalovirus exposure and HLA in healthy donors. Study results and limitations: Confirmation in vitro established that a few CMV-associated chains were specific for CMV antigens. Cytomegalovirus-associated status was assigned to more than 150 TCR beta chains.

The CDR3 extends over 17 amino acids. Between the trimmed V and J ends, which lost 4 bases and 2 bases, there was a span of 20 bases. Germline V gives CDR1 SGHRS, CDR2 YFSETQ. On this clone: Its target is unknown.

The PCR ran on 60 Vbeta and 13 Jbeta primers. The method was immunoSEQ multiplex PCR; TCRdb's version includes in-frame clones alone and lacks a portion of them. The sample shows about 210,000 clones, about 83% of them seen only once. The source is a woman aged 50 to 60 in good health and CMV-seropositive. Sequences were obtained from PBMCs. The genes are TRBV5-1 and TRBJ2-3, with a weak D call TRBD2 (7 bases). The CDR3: CASSKTRGGLNTDTQYF. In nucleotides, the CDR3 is TGCGCCAGCAGCAAGACAAGGGGGGGCCTTAACACAGATACGCAGTATTTT. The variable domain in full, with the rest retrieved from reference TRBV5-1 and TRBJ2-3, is KAGVTQTPRYLIKTRGQQVTLSCSPISGHRSVSWYQQTPGQGLQFLFEYFSETQRNKGNFPGRFSGRQFSNSRSEMNVSTLELGDSALYLCASSKTRGGLNTDTQYFGPGTRLTVL.